These 15 T cell receptor beta chains came from one sample sequenced in a study of monozygotic twins with inflammatory bowel disease. TCRdb processed the 5' RACE reads again and assigns one entry to each CDR3 protein, with no DNA. The sample has approximately 400,000 distinct CDR3 sequences; the top ten hold 2.4%. The sequenced sample was blood. The origin of the receptors is a human donor with ulcerative colitis or Crohn's disease, or a healthy co-twin of an affected twin (not recorded which).

CDR3 region: CASSKPSGQGIVSAGELFF. V gene TRBV6-2 or TRBV6-3 combines with J gene TRBJ2-2; TCRdb designates TRBD1, a call that cannot be tested without DNA. The CDR3 is 19 amino acids. From germline, CDR1 is MNHEY and CDR2 SVGEGT.

The V call is TRBV3-1, the J call TRBJ1-3; TCRdb's D call, TRBD1, is unchecked because there is no DNA. The germline gives CDR1 LGHDT, CDR2 YNNKEL (reference sequence). CDR3 length: 14 residues. CDR3 in amino acids: CASSPGTGSPWAYF.

The V gene is TRBV20-1, the J gene TRBJ2-4. The CDR3 has 18 residues. The germline gives CDR1 DFQATT, CDR2 SNEGSKA (reference sequence). CDR3 protein: CSATPTETLNLAKNIQYF.

The chain links TRBV27 to TRBJ2-7. CDR3 length: 11 amino acids. Germline V CDR1 and CDR2: MNHEY, SMNVEV (reference sequence). The CDR3 reads CASSSGDEQYF.

The chain uses TRBV25-1 and TRBJ1-1; TCRdb's D call, TRBD1, is unchecked because there is no DNA. Germline values: CDR1 MGHDK, CDR2 SYGVNS. This CDR3 spans 14 amino acids. CDR3 protein: CASSETGTYTEAFF.

The chain's CDR3 is CSARTRGPYEQYF. This chain links TRBV20-1 with TRBJ2-7; the D call of TRBD1 rests on TCRdb alone, since no DNA is present to check it. Per germline, CDR1 DFQATT and CDR2 SNEGSKA (reference sequence). This CDR3 is 13 amino acids long.

The gene calls are TRBV6-6 and TRBJ2-7; checking the TCRdb D call of TRBD1 is not possible without DNA. Per the germline V gene, CDR1 is MNHNY and CDR2 is SVGAGI (reference sequence). This CDR3 is 14 amino acids long. The CDR3 loop is CASSYSSRGTEQYF.

V is TRBV29-1 and J is TRBJ2-5; the TRBD1 assignment by TCRdb is unverifiable without DNA. The germline V gene encodes CDR1 SQVTM and CDR2 ANQGSEA. This CDR3 is 13 amino acids long. CDR3 loop: CSVEDRKGMTQYF.

The V call is TRBV14, the J call TRBJ2-7. This CDR3 contains 14 residues. Germline V gene lookup returns CDR1 SGHDN and CDR2 FVKESK. Here the CDR3 reads CASSLGIAVYEQYF.

V usage is TRBV11-2 and J usage is TRBJ2-2; checking the TCRdb D call of TRBD2 is not possible without DNA. Germline values: CDR1 SGHAT, CDR2 FQNNGV. This CDR3 is 16 amino acids long. CDR3 in amino acids: CASSFQGLQNTGELFF.

This rearrangement joins TRBV10-3 to TRBJ2-3; checking the TCRdb D call of TRBD2 is not possible without DNA. There are 14 residues in the CDR3. Germline CDR1 reads ENHRY; CDR2 reads SYGVKD. This CDR3 reads CAISAAGDQQTQYF.

The chain recombines TRBV20-1 with TRBJ2-5; as DNA is missing, the TRBD2 call by TCRdb cannot be tested. The length of the CDR3 is 15 residues. Germline V gives CDR1 DFQATT, CDR2 SNEGSKA (reference sequence). The CDR3 loop is CSAPAVTSGRARQYF.

The chain is built from TRBV28 and TRBJ2-7; TCRdb names TRBD1, which stays unverified in the absence of DNA. Germline V CDR1 and CDR2: MDHEN, SYDVKM. The CDR3 has 17 residues. CDR3 residues: CASSRQGRGLLDYEQYF.

This chain joins TRBV7-2 and TRBJ1-5; with no DNA, the TCRdb D assignment of TRBD1 cannot be verified. The CDR3 is 15 residues long. Germline assignment: CDR1 SGHTA and CDR2 FQGNSA. The CDR3 loop is CASRVTGVSNQPQHF. The complete variable domain, with remaining parts taken from reference TRBV7-2 and TRBJ1-5, reads GAGVSQSPSNKVTEKGKDVELRCDPISGHTALYWYRQSLGQGLEFLIYFQGNSAPDKSGLPSDRFSAERTGGSVSTLTIQRTQQEDSAVYLCASRVTGVSNQPQHFGDGTRLSIL.

The rearrangement links TRBV21-1 to TRBJ2-3. TRBV21-1 is shown as a pseudogene. The CDR3 consists of 14 residues. The CDR3 is CASSKEELADTQYF.